This passage covers 6 T cell receptor beta chains from one sample sequenced in a study of response to subunit inactivated influenza vaccine. Each CDR3 protein gets one entry after TCRdb re-called the RT-PCR reads with MiXCR. This table has around 650,000 distinct CDR3 sequences, about a sixth appearing once. The specimen comprised PBMCs from blood, sampled 11 to 12 days after vaccination. The receptors derive from a man over 45 who received an inactivated influenza vaccine.

V is TRBV2 and J is TRBJ2-1; possible D gene TRBD1, 5 bases. The CDR3 loop spans 13 amino acids. V was trimmed by 8 bases and J by 10 bases, leaving 18 bases between them. Germline V CDR1 and CDR2: SNHLY, FYNNEI. CDR3 DNA sequence: TGTGCCAGCTGCAGACAGCTGGATTTGGAGCAGTTCTTC. Amino acids: CASCRQLDLEQFF.

The chain couples TRBV20-1 to TRBJ2-2, with TRBD2 identical over 10 bases. This CDR3 has 14 residues. Germline V gives CDR1 DFQATT, CDR2 SNEGSKA (reference sequence). V lost 4 bases to trimming and J lost 5 bases; unmatched junction nucleotides: 4. In DNA, the CDR3 is TGCAGTGCTACGAGGACTAGCGGTACCGGGGAGCTGTTTTTT. It codes for CSATRTSGTGELFF.

The chain combines TRBV5-1 with TRBJ2-7; D might be TRBD1 or TRBD2, each matching 5 bases. From germline, CDR1 is SGHRS and CDR2 YFSETQ. The V gene lost 3 bases and the J gene lost 4 bases, with 11 bases spanning the gap. CDR3 length: 13 residues. Here the CDR3 reads CASSSGDVYEQYF. The DNA of the CDR3 is TGCGCCAGCAGCTCCGGGGACGTTTACGAGCAGTACTTC.

This clonotype was found many times. This chain uses TRBV12-3 or TRBV12-4 with TRBJ2-3; 8 nucleotides align to TRBD2. This CDR3 region has 15 residues. Germline trimming cut 6 bases from V and 6 bases from J; bases unmatched to any gene: 11. The CDR3 is CASSLEAGVGDTQYF. DNA for the CDR3: TGTGCCAGCAGCCTCGAAGCGGGGGTAGGGGATACGCAGTATTTT.

In its sample, this clonotype was seen a few times. The chain has TRBV6-2 or TRBV6-3 and TRBJ2-2; 8 nucleotides align to TRBD1. The CDR3 contains 14 residues. V gave up 11 bases and J gave up 5 bases; unmatched junction bases: 10. The germline CDR1 and CDR2 sequences are MNHEY and SVGEGT. The CDR3, as DNA: TGTGCCTGTAGAGACAGGGGTCGGACCGGGGAGCTGTTTTTT. Its translation: CACRDRGRTGELFF.

The chain couples TRBV7-6 to TRBJ2-2, with D perhaps assigned TRBD1 or TRBD2 (6 bases each). CDR1 and CDR2 from the germline V gene are SGHVS and FNYEAQ. V was clipped by 2 bases and J by 0 bases, with 16 bases between them. CDR3 length equals 18 residues. In DNA form, the CDR3 reads TGTGCCAGCAGCTTATCGATCGGGGGCCCGACGAACACCGGGGAGCTGTTTTTT. This gives the protein CASSLSIGGPTNTGELFF.